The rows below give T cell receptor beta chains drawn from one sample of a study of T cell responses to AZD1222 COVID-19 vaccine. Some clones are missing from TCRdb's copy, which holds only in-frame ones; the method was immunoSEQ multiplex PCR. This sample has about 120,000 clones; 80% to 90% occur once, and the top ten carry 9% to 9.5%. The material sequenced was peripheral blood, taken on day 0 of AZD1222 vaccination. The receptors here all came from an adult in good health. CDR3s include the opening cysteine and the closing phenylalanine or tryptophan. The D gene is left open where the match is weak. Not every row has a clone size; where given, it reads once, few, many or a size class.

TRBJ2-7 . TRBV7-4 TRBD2 CASSLFAGEPYEQYF TGTGCCAGCAGCTTATTTGCGGGGGAGCCCTACGAGCAGTACTTC
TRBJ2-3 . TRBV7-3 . CASSQPSTISNTQYF TGTGCCAGCAGCCAGCCCTCAACGATTAGCAATACGCAGTATTTT
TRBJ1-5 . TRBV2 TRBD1 CASSEQGGQGAGSNQPQHF TGTGCCAGCAGTGAACAAGGTGGACAGGGGGCCGGCAGCAATCAGCCCCAGCATTTT
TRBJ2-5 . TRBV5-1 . CASSLIDFQETQYF TGCGCCAGCAGCTTGATAGACTTCCAAGAGACCCAGTACTTC
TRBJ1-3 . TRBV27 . CASSLGGLNSGNTIYF TGTGCCAGCAGTTTAGGGGGCCTGAACTCTGGAAACACCATATATTTT
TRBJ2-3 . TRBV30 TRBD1 CAWTLGQGDTQYF TGTGCCTGGACCCTCGGACAGGGGGATACGCAGTATTTT
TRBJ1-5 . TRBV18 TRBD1 CASSLFGTGISDNQPQHF TGTGCCAGCTCACTATTCGGGACAGGGATCTCGGACAATCAGCCCCAGCATTTT
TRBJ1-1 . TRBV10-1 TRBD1 CASRPQGAAEAFF TGCGCCAGCAGGCCCCAGGGGGCGGCTGAAGCTTTCTTT
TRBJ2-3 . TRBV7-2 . CASSSRRYTDTQYF TGTGCCAGCAGCAGCCGCAGGTACACAGATACGCAGTATTTT
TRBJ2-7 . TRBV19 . CASSMSSGLEQYF TGTGCCAGTAGTATGTCATCCGGACTCGAGCAGTACTTC
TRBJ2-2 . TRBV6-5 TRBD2 CALLNGGGAGGELFF TGTGCCCTCCTAAACGGCGGGGGGGCAGGAGGGGAGCTGTTTTTT
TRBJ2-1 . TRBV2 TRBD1 CASSDQGGQGAGEQFF TGTGCCAGCAGTGATCAGGGGGGACAGGGGGCAGGTGAGCAGTTCTTC
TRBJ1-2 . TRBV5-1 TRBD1 CASSFTGGNGYTF TGCGCCAGCAGCTTCACAGGGGGCAATGGCTACACCTTC
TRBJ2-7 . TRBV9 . CASSVDGTYEQYF TGTGCCAGCAGCGTAGATGGGACCTACGAGCAGTACTTC
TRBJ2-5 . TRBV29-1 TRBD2 CSVAPTSGRAGLVETQYF TGCAGCGTTGCCCCGACTAGCGGGAGGGCCGGTCTTGTAGAGACCCAGTACTTC
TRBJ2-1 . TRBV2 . CASSAENEQFF TGTGCCAGCAGCGCGGAAAATGAGCAGTTCTTC
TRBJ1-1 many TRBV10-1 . CAIQCRGIAEAFF TGCGCCATCCAATGTCGGGGCATAGCTGAAGCTTTCTTT
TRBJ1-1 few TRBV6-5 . CASKKYQDTEAFF TGTGCCAGCAAGAAATATCAGGACACTGAAGCTTTCTTT
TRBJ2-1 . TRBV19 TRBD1 CASSILPGQGLGEQFF TGTGCCAGTAGTATTCTTCCGGGACAGGGTCTTGGTGAGCAGTTCTTC
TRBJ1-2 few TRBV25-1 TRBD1 CASSEGTGRAHGYTF TGTGCCAGCAGTGAAGGGACAGGGAGGGCTCATGGCTACACCTTC
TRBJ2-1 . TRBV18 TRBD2 CASSPGLAGDEQFF TGTGCCAGCTCACCTGGACTAGCGGGAGATGAGCAGTTCTTC
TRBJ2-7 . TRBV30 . CACIPSSTRLPNEQYF TGTGCCTGTATCCCCTCGTCGACGAGACTCCCCAACGAGCAGTACTTC
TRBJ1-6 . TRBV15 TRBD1 CATSRDRDRVSPLHF TGTGCCACCAGCAGAGATAGGGACAGGGTTTCACCCCTCCACTTT
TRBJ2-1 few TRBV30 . CAWSVKVEQFF TGTGCCTGGAGTGTAAAGGTTGAGCAGTTCTTC
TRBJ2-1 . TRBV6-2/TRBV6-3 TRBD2 CASSRSTTSAIYNEQFF TGTGCCAGCAGTAGATCCACGACTAGCGCGATTTACAATGAGCAGTTCTTC
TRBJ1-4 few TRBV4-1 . CASSSITLATNEKLFF TGCGCCAGCAGCTCAATAACCCTTGCAACTAATGAAAAACTGTTTTTT
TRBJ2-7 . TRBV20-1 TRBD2 CSASSTSGRFVQEQYF TGCAGTGCTAGTTCTACTAGCGGGAGGTTTGTGCAAGAGCAGTACTTC
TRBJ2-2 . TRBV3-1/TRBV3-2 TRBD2 CASSQDPGLAGGPNGELFF TGTGCCAGCAGCCAAGATCCCGGACTAGCGGGAGGGCCTAACGGGGAGCTGTTTTTT
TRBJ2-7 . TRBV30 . CAWTSAYEQYF TGTGCCTGGACTAGCGCCTACGAGCAGTACTTC
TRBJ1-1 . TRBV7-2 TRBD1 CASSTRDSSNTEAFF TGTGCCAGCAGCACCCGGGACAGCTCAAACACTGAAGCTTTCTTT
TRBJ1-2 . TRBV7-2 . CASSMLNYGYTF TGTGCCAGCAGCATGCTTAACTATGGCTACACCTTC
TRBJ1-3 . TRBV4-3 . CASSPEQPGNTIYF TGCGCCAGCAGCCCAGAACAGCCAGGAAACACCATATATTTT